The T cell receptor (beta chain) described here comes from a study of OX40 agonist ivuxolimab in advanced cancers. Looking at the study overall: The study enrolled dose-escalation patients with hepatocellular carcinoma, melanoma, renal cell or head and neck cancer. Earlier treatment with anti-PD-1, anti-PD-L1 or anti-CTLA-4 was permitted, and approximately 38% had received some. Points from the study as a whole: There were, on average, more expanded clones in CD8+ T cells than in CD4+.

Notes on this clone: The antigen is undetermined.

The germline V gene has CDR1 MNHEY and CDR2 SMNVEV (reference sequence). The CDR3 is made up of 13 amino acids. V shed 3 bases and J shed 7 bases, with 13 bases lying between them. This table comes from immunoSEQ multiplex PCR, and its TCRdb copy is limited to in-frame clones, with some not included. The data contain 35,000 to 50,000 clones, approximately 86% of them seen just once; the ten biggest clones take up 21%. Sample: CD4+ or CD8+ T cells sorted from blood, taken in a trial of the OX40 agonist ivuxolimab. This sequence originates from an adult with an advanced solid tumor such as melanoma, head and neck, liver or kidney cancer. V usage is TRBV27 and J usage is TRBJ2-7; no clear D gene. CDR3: CASSFSRYGEQYF. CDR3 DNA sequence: TGTGCCAGCAGTTTTTCCAGGTACGGAGAGCAGTACTTC.